Presented here are 2 T cell receptor beta chains from one specimen sequenced in a study of post-analysis software for immune sequencing data. Study-wide findings and caveats: Compared with controls, patients had more of five or six TRBV segments, including TRBV5-6, TRBV5-1 and TRBV20-1.

Their antigen targets remain unknown. Prepared TCR beta cDNA libraries contained unique molecular identifiers. TCRdb ran MiXCR on the PCR reads and lists one entry per CDR3 protein. The table includes 750,000 to 950,000 distinct CDR3 sequences, 53% detected once. What was sequenced was blood. Receptors were obtained from a girl aged 10-17 years with multiple sclerosis.

V usage is TRBV20-1 and J usage is TRBJ2-7; no clear D gene. Per germline, CDR1 DFQATT and CDR2 SNEGSKA (reference sequence). The V gene lost 6 bases and the J gene lost 3 bases, with 15 bases spanning the gap. The CDR3 has 13 amino acids. CDR3 sequence reads: CSATASPLYEQYF. The CDR3 DNA sequence: TGCAGTGCCACCGCTAGTCCTCTCTACGAGCAGTACTTC.

This clonotype was detected ten times or more. The V call is TRBV12-3 or TRBV12-4, the J call TRBJ2-3; 11 bases line up with TRBD2. The trim removed 7 bases at V and 3 bases at J, leaving 6 bases unmatched. The CDR3 spans 15 residues. The CDR3 coding sequence is TGTGCCAGCAATGCCCTAGCGGGAGGAACAGATACGCAGTATTTT. Its protein product is CASNALAGGTDTQYF.